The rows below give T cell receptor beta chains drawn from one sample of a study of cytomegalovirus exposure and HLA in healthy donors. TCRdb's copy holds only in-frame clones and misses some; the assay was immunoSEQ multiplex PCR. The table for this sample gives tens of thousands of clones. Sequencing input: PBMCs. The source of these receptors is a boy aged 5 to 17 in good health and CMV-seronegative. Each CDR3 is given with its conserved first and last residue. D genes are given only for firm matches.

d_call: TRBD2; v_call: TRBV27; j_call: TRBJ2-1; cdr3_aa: CASRTGGGNEQFF; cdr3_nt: TGTGCCAGCAGGACGGGGGGGGGCAATGAGCAGTTCTTC
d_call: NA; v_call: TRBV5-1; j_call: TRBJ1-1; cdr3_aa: CASSLAQGRTEAFF; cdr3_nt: TGCGCCAGCAGCTTGGCACAGGGAAGGACTGAAGCTTTCTTT
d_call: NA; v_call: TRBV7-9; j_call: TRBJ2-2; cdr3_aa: CASSPQTGELFF; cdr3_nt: TGTGCCAGCAGCCCCCAAACCGGGGAGCTGTTTTTT
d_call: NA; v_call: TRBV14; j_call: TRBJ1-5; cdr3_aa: CASSQQTGNQPQHF; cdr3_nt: TGTGCCAGCAGCCAGCAAACAGGGAATCAGCCCCAGCATTTT
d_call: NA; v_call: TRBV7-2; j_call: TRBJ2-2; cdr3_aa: CASQGRDQPPNTGELFF; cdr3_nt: TGTGCCAGCCAAGGGCGGGACCAACCCCCGAACACCGGGGAGCTGTTTTTT
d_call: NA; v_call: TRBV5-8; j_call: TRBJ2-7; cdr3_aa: CASSLDIRKFLPYEQYF; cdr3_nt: TGTGCCAGCAGCTTGGACATTCGAAAATTTCTTCCCTACGAGCAGTACTTC
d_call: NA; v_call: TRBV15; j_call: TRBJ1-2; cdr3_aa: CATSRDRGSHNYGYTF; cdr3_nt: TGTGCCACCAGCAGAGATAGGGGCTCTCATAACTATGGCTACACCTTC
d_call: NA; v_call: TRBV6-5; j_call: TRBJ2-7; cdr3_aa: CASSPYVEGEQYF; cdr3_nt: TGTGCCAGCAGTCCCTATGTGGAGGGCGAGCAGTACTTC
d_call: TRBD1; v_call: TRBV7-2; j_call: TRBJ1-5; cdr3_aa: CASRQQDRPNQPQHF; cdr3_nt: TGTGCCAGCAGACAACAGGACAGGCCTAATCAGCCCCAGCATTTT
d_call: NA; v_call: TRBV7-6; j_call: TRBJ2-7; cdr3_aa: CASSSLSYEQYF; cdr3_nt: TGTGCCAGCAGCTCCCTCAGCTACGAGCAGTACTTC
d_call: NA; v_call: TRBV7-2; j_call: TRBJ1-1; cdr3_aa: CASSPKSGGASAFF; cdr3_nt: TGTGCCAGCAGCCCCAAATCGGGGGGCGCATCGGCTTTCTTT
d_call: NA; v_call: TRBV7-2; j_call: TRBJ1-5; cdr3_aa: CASSLGVNQPQHF; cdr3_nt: TGTGCCAGCAGCTTGGGAGTGAATCAGCCCCAGCATTTT
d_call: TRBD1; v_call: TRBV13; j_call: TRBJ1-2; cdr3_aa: CASSLEGQGSGYTF; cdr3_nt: TGTGCCAGCAGCTTAGAGGGACAGGGATCTGGCTACACCTTC
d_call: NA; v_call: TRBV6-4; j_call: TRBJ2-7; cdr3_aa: CASSLQDSYEQYF; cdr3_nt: TGTGCCAGCTCGCTACAGGATTCCTACGAGCAGTACTTC
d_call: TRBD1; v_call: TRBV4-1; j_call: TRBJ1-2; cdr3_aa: CASSQGDRGYGYTF; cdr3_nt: TGCGCCAGCAGCCAAGGGGACAGGGGCTATGGCTACACCTTC
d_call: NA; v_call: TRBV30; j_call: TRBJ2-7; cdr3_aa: CAWSVGPTERVYEQYF; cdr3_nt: TGTGCCTGGAGTGTAGGTCCGACCGAGAGGGTATACGAGCAGTACTTC
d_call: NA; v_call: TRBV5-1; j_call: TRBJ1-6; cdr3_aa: CATNSGEGNSPLHF; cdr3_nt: TGCGCCACCAATTCAGGGGAGGGCAATTCACCCCTCCACTTT
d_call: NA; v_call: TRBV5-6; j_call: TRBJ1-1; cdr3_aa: CASSLQATGNTEAFF; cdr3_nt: TGTGCCAGCAGTTTGCAGGCTACAGGGAACACTGAAGCTTTCTTT
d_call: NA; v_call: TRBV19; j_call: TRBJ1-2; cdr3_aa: CASSIIRAGNNYGYTF; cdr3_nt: TGTGCCAGTAGTATCATTCGCGCAGGGAACAACTATGGCTACACCTTC
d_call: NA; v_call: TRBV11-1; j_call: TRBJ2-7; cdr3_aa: CASTIRPVTGLNEQYF; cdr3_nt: TGTGCCAGCACCATCAGACCCGTAACGGGGTTAAACGAGCAGTACTTC
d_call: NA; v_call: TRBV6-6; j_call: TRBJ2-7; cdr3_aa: CATTPGHTSEQYF; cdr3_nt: TGTGCCACTACACCGGGACACACCTCGGAGCAGTACTTC
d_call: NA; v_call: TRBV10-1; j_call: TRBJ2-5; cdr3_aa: CASRGQASETQYF; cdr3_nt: TGCGCCAGCAGGGGGCAGGCATCTGAGACCCAGTACTTC
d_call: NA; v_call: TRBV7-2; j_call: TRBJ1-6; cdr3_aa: CASSLAVTGGYSPLHF; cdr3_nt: TGTGCCAGCAGCTTAGCCGTGACAGGTGGTTATTCACCCCTCCACTTT
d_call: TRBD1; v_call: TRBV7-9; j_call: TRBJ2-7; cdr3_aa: CASSSLDRSSYEQYF; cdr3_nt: TGTGCCAGCAGCTCCCTGGACAGGAGCTCCTACGAGCAGTACTTC
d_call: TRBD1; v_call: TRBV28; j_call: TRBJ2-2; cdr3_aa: CASSRRDRFTGELFF; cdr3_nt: TGTGCCAGCAGTCGCAGGGACAGATTCACCGGGGAGCTGTTTTTT
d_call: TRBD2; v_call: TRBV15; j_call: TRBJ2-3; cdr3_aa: CATGTSSDTQYF; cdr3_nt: TGTGCCACCGGGACTAGCTCAGATACGCAGTATTTT
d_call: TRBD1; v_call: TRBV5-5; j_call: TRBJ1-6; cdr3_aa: CASSLVSGGFLGLNSPLHF; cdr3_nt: TGTGCCAGCAGCTTGGTGTCAGGGGGCTTTCTCGGTCTCAATTCACCCCTCCACTTT
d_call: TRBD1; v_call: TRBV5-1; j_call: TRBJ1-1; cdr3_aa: CASSLEVGGTGTLTEAFF; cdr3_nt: TGCGCCAGCAGCTTGGAAGTAGGAGGGACAGGGACGTTGACTGAAGCTTTCTTT
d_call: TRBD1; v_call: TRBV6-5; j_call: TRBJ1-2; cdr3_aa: CASGTGGFYGYTF; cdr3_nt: TGTGCCAGCGGGACAGGGGGCTTCTATGGCTACACCTTC